This TCR beta chain emerged from a study of Graves' ophthalmopathy and Graves' hyperthyroidism. Overall study findings and caveats: Most clonotypes expanded in thyroid above 0.001 frequency were present in blood too.

Ophthalmopathy-affected donors exhibited moderate-to-severe activity, CAS ≥3, NOSPECS ≥4, and duration under 3 months. Amplification of TCR beta CDR3 regions used RNA transcripts. HTBI-primed first-round RT-PCR preceded second-round multiplex PCR. From the multiplex PCR reads, TCRdb called clonotypes with MiXCR, one entry per CDR3 protein. The data show 450,000 or so distinct CDR3 sequences, about 15% seen once. As concerns this clonotype: The target antigen is unknown.

The germline V gene encodes CDR1 DFQATT and CDR2 SNEGSKA (reference sequence). This CDR3 is built from 13 residues. The V segment lost 5 bases and the J segment 7 bases; nucleotides outside the gene matches: 10. Source material: blood. The source is a woman aged 25 to 39 with Graves' ophthalmopathy. The chain joins TRBV20-1 to TRBJ1-2; 7 bases fit TRBD1. The CDR3 DNA sequence: TGCAGTGCTCCCAGGGGGGCGACGGGTGGCTACACCTTC. As protein: CSAPRGATGGYTF.